This T cell receptor (beta chain) was obtained from a study of T cell responses to AZD1222 COVID-19 vaccine. The study, taken as a whole, reports: Reports say nearly half of spike-specific TCRs go after unmutated variant regions. Only after the peak T cell response were repertoires sampled. White British people made up most donors, females outnumbered males, and clonal diversity was possibly underestimated.

In germline, CDR1 is MDHEN, CDR2 SYDVKM. The CDR3 has 13 amino acids. The ends were cut back, 9 bases at V and 0 bases at J, with 9 bases in the middle. Clones were sequenced by immunoSEQ multiplex PCR, and TCRdb holds only the in-frame ones, with some missing. The table records 110,000 or so clones, about 93% of them present only once. In regard to this clone: Its antigen is unidentified.

This specimen consisted of peripheral blood, obtained 28 days after the second dose of the MenACWY control vaccine. This chain connects TRBV28 to TRBJ1-3, with D tentatively TRBD1 (6 bases). The TCR originated in an adult who received the MenACWY meningococcal vaccine as a control. In DNA, the CDR3 is TGTGCCAGTAAGGACAGCTCTGGAAACACCATATATTTT. This encodes CASKDSSGNTIYF.